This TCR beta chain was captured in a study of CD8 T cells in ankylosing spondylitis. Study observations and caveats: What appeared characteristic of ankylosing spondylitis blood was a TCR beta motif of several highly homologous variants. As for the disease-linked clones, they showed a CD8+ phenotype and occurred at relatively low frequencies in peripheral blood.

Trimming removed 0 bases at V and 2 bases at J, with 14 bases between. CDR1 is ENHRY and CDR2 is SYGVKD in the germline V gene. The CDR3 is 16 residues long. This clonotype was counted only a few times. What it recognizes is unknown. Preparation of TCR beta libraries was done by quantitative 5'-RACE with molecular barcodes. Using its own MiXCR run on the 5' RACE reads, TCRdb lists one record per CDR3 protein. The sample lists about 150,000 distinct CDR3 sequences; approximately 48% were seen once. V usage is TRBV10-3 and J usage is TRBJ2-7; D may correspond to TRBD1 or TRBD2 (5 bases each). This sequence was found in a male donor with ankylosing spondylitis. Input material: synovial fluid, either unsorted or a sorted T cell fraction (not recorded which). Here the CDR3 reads CAISESNWDGTYEQYF. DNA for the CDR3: TGTGCCATCAGTGAGTCGAACTGGGACGGCACCTACGAGCAGTACTTC.